One T cell receptor beta chain is described in this entry. This clone was seen more than once but under ten times. Its antigen specificity is not known. The input lacks base qualities; no much larger clone sits a single base away. Read against the paper, the sample's time point label means: cells obtained before transplantation from donor or recipient. CD3+CD4+ and CD3+CD8+ populations were FACS-sorted from unstimulated pre-transplant donor and recipient cells taken from spleen or lymph nodes. This entry is derived from a study of graft-versus-host responses after intestinal transplantation (dated by TCRdb to about 2021). General notes on the study: The transplants that recipients received were multivisceral, liver-intestinal, or isolated intestinal. Instead of going to the commercial service, samples from a few later patients were sequenced in-house on an Illumina MiSeq and processed with MiXCR. A cohort of 20 to 25 intestinal transplant recipients, including one retransplant, was enrolled, and a few patients lacking pretransplant specimens were excluded. Every recipient was given anti-thymocyte globulin induction, followed by around three years of maintenance tacrolimus and steroids. A peak of at least 4% donor T cells among recipient peripheral blood mononuclear cells was the definition used for donor T cell macrochimerism. To identify alloreactive clones, pre-transplant mixed lymphocyte reaction products were sequenced and compared with unstimulated pre-transplant donor and recipient T cells. After intestinal transplantation, graft-versus-host and host-versus-graft alloreactive T cell clones in the graft, circulation and bone marrow were tracked using bulk TCR-beta CDR3 sequencing.

Libraries were made using the immunoSEQ multiplex PCR assay. For most patients, genomic DNA was isolated with the Qiagen DNeasy Blood and Tissue Kit and sent frozen to Adaptive Biotechnologies for TCR sequencing. For most patients, high-throughput TCR-beta CDR3 sequencing of genomic DNA was performed by Adaptive Biotechnologies. The authors processed their data as follows. TCR sequencing data for more than 15 patients were retrieved from Adaptive's ImmunoSEQ software; a few other patients were processed with MiXCR and VDJtools. To correct CD4 versus CD8 sorting errors, sequences present in both subsets at a frequency ratio below 5:1 were removed. Because the origin of CDR3 nucleotide sequences shared between donor and recipient could not be assigned, those sequences were removed. At least 2-fold expansion over unstimulated cells and a minimum CFSE-low frequency of 0.002% (template counts) or 0.001% (read counts) were required for clones to be classified as alloreactive. Clones detected in sequenced pre-transplant spleen, lymph node, or MLR CFSE-low populations of the donor or recipient were defined as mappable. Cumulative frequency of alloreactive clones was calculated as a percentage of all sequences weighted by copy number. TCRdb retrieved this table from immuneACCESS and kept in-frame rearrangements only. Not all clones are present; in checked studies, unresolved V genes account for under half, and no reason is known for the remainder. V and J calls plus clone size are reproduced from that table; the DNA served to infer D and trimming. Here the sample has about 70,000 clones; around 87% occur a single time. The ten largest clonotypes hold about 4% of the sample.

According to the germline V gene, CDR1 reads MGHRA and CDR2 reads YSYEKL. The CDR3 numbers 17 residues from cysteine through phenylalanine. Only the CDR3 region is kept as DNA, spanning 51 bases read in frame from base 1. After removal of 2 bases from V and 9 bases from J, the junction retains 11 bases not matched to a gene. General conclusions and limits of the study: GvH clones were detected in recipient bone marrow, and some of these GvH clones were observed earlier in ileal mucosa or blood, consistent with an intestinal mucosal origin. High GvH to HvG T cell clonal ratios were observed in the allografts of patients with donor T cell macrochimerism. Early after transplant, peak levels of circulating GvH clones were found to be associated with declines in HvG clones. The conclusions were limited by the relatively low number and heterogeneity of the intestinal transplant patients.

The receptor chain draws on TRBV4-1 and TRBJ1-6; TRBD1 matches 9 bases in the middle. The sample consisted of unstimulated CD8+ T cells sorted from spleen or lymph node cells, taken before transplant. The clonotype comes from a human donor who was the organ donor for an intestinal transplant. The CDR3 protein: CASSQFGTGFFGSPLHF. The bases read TGCGCCAGCAGCCAATTCGGGACAGGGTTTTTTGGTTCACCCCTCCACTTT.